This T cell receptor (beta chain) was obtained from a study of post-analysis software for immune sequencing data (dated by TCRdb to the mid-2010s). Background on the whole study: Relapsing-remitting, secondary progressive and progressive-relapsing multiple sclerosis were recorded as disease courses, and subtype annotation was lacking for some patients. A subset of samples was prepared in parallel using single-end sample barcoding, then pooled and co-amplified after Illumina adapter ligation. The patient repertoires were compared against roughly 12 previously published healthy control repertoires obtained from donors aged about 6 to 26 years.

The germline V gene gives CDR1 as SQVTM and CDR2 as ANQGSEA. Relative to germline, V is missing 8 bases and J is missing 0 bases, with 16 bases of the junction outside any gene match. Including the terminal cysteine and phenylalanine, the CDR3 comprises 17 residues. Of all the DNA, just the CDR3 is kept, 51 bases in frame from base 1. To demonstrate the VDJtools post-analysis software, the study profiled TCR beta repertoires from the peripheral blood of about 13 young patients with multiple sclerosis. The multiple sclerosis patients were children and adolescents ranging in age from roughly 6 to 15 years. This clonotype was picked up many times. Its antigen remains undetermined. No base quality values were provided; no much bigger clone lies one nucleotide off. The protocol used for the library was PCR. The run used an Illumina HiSeq 2500. Unique molecular identifiers were incorporated into TCR beta cDNA libraries to reduce PCR and sequencing biases. Every 1 to 10 million input T cells yielded 500,000 or so cDNA molecules, meaning each molecule approximated one T cell. The patient libraries were prepared and sequenced with the same protocol used for the earlier healthy control dataset. Samples belonging to the same batch were prepared together, multiplexed and sequenced on a shared HiSeq lane. In the authors' own workflow: MIGEC handled the raw barcoded reads, throwing out single-read molecular identifier groups before consensus assembly and CDR3 extraction. Clonotype tables were post-analysed with VDJtools, and diversity was normalized by down-sampling all datasets to the smallest sample size. Repertoire overlap clustering matched CDR3 amino acid but not nucleotide sequences to correct batch-related cross-sample contamination. The public reads were reprocessed in TCRdb via fastp at Q25 and MiXCR, keeping in-frame beta chains. Duplicate CDR3 protein sequences are folded into a single record with the most common DNA and genes. For this entry, the V and J calls and clone size follow TCRdb and not the study's own pipeline. Within this sample are roughly 730,000 distinct CDR3 sequences, with approximately 30% of them counted one time only. Of the sample, around 0.56% is held by the ten largest clones.

The study at large found these results: Strong co-clustering of samples prepared in the same batch was shown by direct clustering with F measure, prompting a batch-effect correction. The multiple sclerosis patient group was slightly younger than the control group. Multiple sclerosis patients had significantly lower normalized Chao1 diversity than controls, a result that suggests substantial peripheral T-cell clonal expansion. Significantly higher frequencies in patients than in controls were found for five or six TRBV segments, including TRBV5-6, TRBV5-1 and TRBV20-1.

The rearrangement joined TRBV29-1 to TRBJ2-1, with 7 junctional bases fitting TRBD1. This sequence originates from a girl aged 10 to 17 with multiple sclerosis. Sequenced material: blood. The DNA sequence reads TGCAGCTCGGGACCAACCTCCCGGGACAGCTCCTACAATGAGCAGTTCTTC. The resulting protein is CSSGPTSRDSSYNEQFF.